The T cell receptor (beta chain) described here comes from a study of regulatory T cells in long-lasting Graves disease (dated by TCRdb to 2020 to 2023). Some background on the complete study: Newly diagnosed Graves' disease patients had taken antithyroid drugs for less than 3 months. Patients with persistent Graves' disease were compared with patients with newly diagnosed Graves' disease using TCR sequencing and RNA sequencing of peripheral blood. The study was conducted in China and was registered as a clinical trial. TCR sequencing covered some 13 persistent and around 20 newly diagnosed Graves' disease patients, approximately 33 samples in total. Paper-wide results and their limitations: Only peripheral blood was studied, because thyroid tissue, the primary lesion, was inaccessible. Lower TCR Shannon entropy and fewer highly expanded clones were observed in persistent Graves' disease patients than in newly diagnosed patients, which suggested clonal expansion. The authors noted that the small sample size was a limitation that may lower accuracy. Sequencing and analysis were restricted to the TCR beta chain. Persistent patients shared more public clonotypes among themselves (around 3,000) than newly diagnosed patients did (roughly 920).

This clonotype was seen ten or more times. Its specific antigen is unknown. Base qualities are missing; no much larger clone stands one base away. The time point label, as the study defines it: newly diagnosed GD, antithyroid drugs for less than 3 months. For both TCR sequencing and RNA sequencing, RNA was extracted from PBMCs using TRIzol. The diagnosis of Graves' disease was made according to American Thyroid Association guidelines. Patients for the study were recruited at an endocrinology department in Xi'an, China. From each patient, about 9.7 milliliters of peripheral blood was collected into an EDTA anticoagulant tube. PBMCs were isolated by Ficoll Paque Plus density gradient separation without further T cell sorting. An Agilent 2100 Bioanalyzer and agarose gel were used to assess RNA quality, and a NanoDrop 2000 was used to measure RNA concentration. Receptors were amplified or captured by multiplex PCR. The listed sequencing device is Illumina HiSeq 4000. To build TCR beta libraries, CDR3 regions were amplified by Arm-PCR using iRepertoire HTBI primers. Before sequencing, the PCR products underwent gel purification. The study's processing was this. Across samples, 60 to 80 TRBV and roughly 15 TRBJ segments were identified and used for gene usage analysis of CDR3 amino acid clonotypes. COPE and FqMerger were used to merge the filtered high-quality paired reads into contigs. BLAST was used to align contigs to the IMGT TRBV, TRBD and TRBJ reference genes, and CDR3 was defined following IMGT. Clonotypes above 0.1% frequency were classified as highly expanded clones. Repertoire diversity was measured by Shannon entropy, and V-J evenness by the Gini coefficient. A clonotype was considered public if more than one individual shared it. TCRdb handled the public reads itself, with Q25 trimming in fastp and clone calling in MiXCR, and kept productive beta chains. CDR3 protein sequences are deduplicated, and each keeps its most common genes and DNA. TCRdb, not the original authors, processed these V and J calls. Within this sample are approximately 400,000 distinct CDR3 sequences, with about 11% of them counted one time only. Together, the top ten hold 15% to 20% of the sample.

The data were also submitted as part of a second study, on T cells in Graves' hyperthyroidism and ophthalmopathy. As noted in the second study: Graves' hyperthyroidism was defined as stable when no progression to ophthalmopathy occurred over 18 months of follow-up. Hyperthyroidism patients were aged 18 to 65 years and newly diagnosed, with disease duration of less than 2 months. The study excluded patients with uncontrolled infections, other autoimmune diseases, pregnancy or lactation. Diagnoses were established on the basis of clinical symptoms, serum thyroxine and TRAb, thyroid ultrasound, and orbital computed tomography. For the first round of RT-PCR on the TCR CDR3, the HTBI primer set was used together with the Qiagen OneStep RT-PCR kit. Blood samples also contained most of the expanded thyroid clonotypes (frequency above 0.001), which suggests that blood repertoires may reflect thyroid immune responses. Ophthalmopathy was separated from stable hyperthyroidism by a 13 V-J signature model, with around 90% sensitivity and roughly 81% specificity obtained in cross-validation and 80%/75% obtained in testing. During validation, the model predicted progression to ophthalmopathy a median of roughly six months ahead of onset, with roughly 65% sensitivity and around 72% specificity. A discovery cohort of about 96 patients, approximately 44 with Graves' ophthalmopathy and over 55 with stable Graves' hyperthyroidism, was used to find distinguishing TCR V-J signatures. An independent validation cohort of under 20 hyperthyroidism patients and approximately 15 patients who later progressed to ophthalmopathy tested prospective prediction of ophthalmopathy. For training and testing, the 100 or so patients in the discovery cohort were randomly divided in a 7:3 ratio. In six Graves' hyperthyroidism patients, the study also compared T-cell repertoires from thyroid tissue with T-cell repertoires from blood. Once sampling was done, hyperthyroidism patients were given methimazole at a starting dose of 30 mg daily, whereas ophthalmopathy patients were given high-dose intravenous methylprednisolone. Libraries were constructed in a second round of multiplex PCR, after which size selection and purification were carried out. The libraries were sequenced on an Illumina HiSeq2000 using paired-end 100 bp reads. Raw data were processed with SOAPnuke, discarding reads with adapters, uncalled bases, mean Phred below 15, or no exact constant-primer or identifier match. High-quality paired reads were merged using COPE v1.2.5, and each unique nucleotide sequence was defined as a clonotype. MiTCR v1.1 was used to align clonotypes to the IMGT TRBV, TRBD and TRBJ reference segments. The analysis included only V-J combinations with a frequency above 0.0001, which together covered approximately 99% of the repertoires. The TCS score was defined as F50 (clonal expansion) divided by E x V (chaos), with BLOSUM62-based TCRdist calculated between CDR3 peptides within each V-J. Welch's t-statistics and random forest reduced roughly 500 V-J features to around 14, which were used in a naive Bayes classifier (R e1071). Sample size was not statistically predetermined, and blinding of investigators to group allocation was not performed. TCR Vbeta CDR3 sequencing of 130 to 150 peripheral blood samples (roughly 43 ophthalmopathy, under 80 hyperthyroidism and approximately 17 progressor patients) is reported in the paper.

The sample in question was peripheral blood mononuclear cells (PBMCs), obtained at new diagnosis, from a patient treated with antithyroid drugs. The sequence came from a woman between 18 and 29 years old with Graves disease. Donor details come from another sample of the same person, matched by shared clones.

The CDR3 in this case is CSATTSGRVRETQYF. The DNA sequence is as follows: TGCAGTGCCACGACTAGCGGGAGGGTCCGAGAGACCCAGTACTTC. The receptor chain draws on TRBV20-1 and TRBJ2-5, with TRBD2 identical over 14 junction bases. Including cysteine and phenylalanine, the CDR3 has 15 amino acids. Here the CDR3 DNA is all that survives: 45 bases in frame from base 1. The germline V end is reduced by 6 bases and the J end by 4 bases; junction bases left unmatched: 7. Via the germline V gene (reference sequence), CDR1 is DFQATT and CDR2 SNEGSKA.